This TCR beta chain stems from a study of blood T cells in healthy people across ages. A second PCR, run for about 7 to 11 cycles, used a sample-barcoded 5' primer plus a J-beta primer mix. Via MiXCR, TCRdb re-called the 5' RACE reads, giving one row per CDR3 protein. This sample has approximately 780,000 distinct CDR3 sequences, with under 30% found just once. This CDR3 is built from 16 residues. CDR1 and CDR2 (germline): SGHRS, YFSETQ. Trimming removed 5 bases from V and 8 bases from J; junction bases left unmatched: 15. This clonotype has more than one count but fewer than ten. This same sample was also taken into another study, of T cells of mothers and their children. That investigation notes: Related pairs of mothers and children showed slightly higher, non-significant overlap versus unrelated pairs.

Sequencing input: blood. The chain combines TRBV5-1 with TRBJ1-4; 7 bases align to TRBD1. The clonotype comes from a boy under 18 in good health. CDR3 region: CASSNQQGSMREKLFF. In DNA, the CDR3 is TGCGCCAGCAGTAATCAACAGGGGTCAATGAGGGAAAAACTGTTTTTT.